Below, one T cell receptor (beta chain) is given with its context. Patients all relapsed after autologous stem cell transplantation, and there was variation in brentuximab vedotin exposure. Sequenced by immunoSEQ multiplex PCR; TCRdb stores in-frame clones only, minus some. The repertoire holds 6,000 or so clones, with 85% to 90% as singletons. The source of the sample is a study of PD-1 blockade in classical Hodgkin lymphoma. The CDR3 runs to 14 residues. Trimming left V 6 bases short and J 2 bases short, with 11 bases between. Germline V gene data show CDR1 as SEHNR and CDR2 as FQNEAQ (reference sequence).

This TCR was recovered from a human donor with classical Hodgkin lymphoma. V gene TRBV7-9 combines with J gene TRBJ1-3, with D perhaps TRBD1 (5 bases). Sequenced material: peripheral blood mononuclear cells (PBMCs), taken before the second cycle of nivolumab. The CDR3 region is CASSIGTPGNTIYF. The CDR3 coding sequence is TGTGCCAGCAGTATCGGGACTCCTGGAAACACCATATATTTT.